Listed below are T cell receptor beta chains from one sample, sequenced in a study of cytomegalovirus exposure and HLA in healthy donors. The data were produced by immunoSEQ multiplex PCR, yet TCRdb's version contains in-frame clones alone and is incomplete. Recorded for this sample: about 200,000 clones. The sample was PBMCs. The receptors were sampled from a man in his thirties or forties in good health and CMV-seronegative. CDR3s leave out the opening cysteine and the closing phenylalanine or tryptophan.

v_call	j_call	cdr3_length	cdr3_aa
TRBV6-1	TRBJ1-2	10	ASSVRVYGYT
TRBV28	TRBJ1-2	13	ASSWGGPRFYGYT
TRBV5-1	TRBJ1-1	13	ASSLFPDMNTEAF
TRBV4-2	TRBJ2-6	19	ASSQPEFGAGLPSGANVLT
TRBV9	TRBJ2-5	12	ASSVDITGGTQY
TRBV7-2	TRBJ1-3	14	ASSLVSGNSGNTIY
TRBV10-1	TRBJ1-1	12	ASSLTGAITEAF
TRBV18	TRBJ1-2	14	ASSASLEEINYGYT
TRBV7-2	TRBJ2-4	12	ASSGQGAVNIQY
TRBV2	TRBJ2-1	16	ASKSAPPAGRHYNEQF
TRBV12-5	TRBJ1-5	14	ASGLVRDSGYQPQH
TRBV10-1	TRBJ2-2	16	ASSEAVGQGRHTGELF
TRBV19	TRBJ1-1	14	ASSKRTGKLGTEAF
TRBV6-4	TRBJ2-5	14	ASSDRPGLGAETQY
TRBV9	TRBJ2-1	13	ASKRGGGKNNEQF
TRBV9	TRBJ2-7	11	ASSGRQGYEQY
TRBV23-1	TRBJ1-5	16	ASSLGDRGCSSNQPQH
TRBV9	TRBJ2-5	20	ASSVAGTGLVASLGAQETQY
TRBV27	TRBJ1-1	12	ASSPQEENTEAF
TRBV7-9	TRBJ1-1	10	ASSITGYEAF
TRBV5-4	TRBJ2-7	13	ASSISGSDSYEQY
TRBV28	TRBJ1-1	12	ASRPGQGGPEAF
TRBV18	TRBJ1-4	13	ASSPPAQDNEKLF
TRBV25-1	TRBJ1-1	11	ASATGGHTEAF
TRBV14	TRBJ1-2	13	ASSHAGTGNYGYT
TRBV4-1	TRBJ1-1	15	ASSQGTGRRINTEAF
TRBV7-6	TRBJ1-5	11	ASSSDRYQPQH
TRBV5-6	TRBJ1-2	14	ASSWRLNGLDYGYT
TRBV7-9	TRBJ2-6	15	ASRPGTGSSGANVLT
TRBV18	TRBJ1-1	12	ASSLARDTTEAF
TRBV7-8	TRBJ1-2	13	ASSLSQGIYYGYT
TRBV11-2	TRBJ1-1	11	ASSLVGATEAF
TRBV6-5	TRBJ1-1	13	ASIHSSGHHTEAF
TRBV25-1	TRBJ1-2	11	ASSEGQIYGYT
TRBV19	TRBJ2-2	15	ASSMGWTTGNTGELF
TRBV27	TRBJ1-2	12	ASSSGVANYGYT
TRBV11-2	TRBJ1-4	14	ASSSRDRDFNEKLF
TRBV15	TRBJ2-1	12	ATSRENLAREQF
TRBV7-2	TRBJ2-7	14	ASSLIAGGQTYEQY
TRBV11-3	TRBJ2-7	11	ASSLGRSYEQY
TRBV11-2	TRBJ1-1	12	ASSLSPLNTEAF
TRBV4-1	TRBJ2-7	12	ASSHMDTVYEQY
TRBV11-3	TRBJ2-5	12	ASSQYSGEETQY
TRBV5-6	TRBJ2-7	14	ASSVRGTSTFYEQY
TRBV28	TRBJ1-1	11	ASSSLLDTEAF
TRBV29-1	TRBJ1-1	10	SVANTGAEAF
TRBV7-9	TRBJ1-2	10	ASNDRDYGYT
TRBV2	TRBJ2-7	11	ASSDRVPYEQY
TRBV10-1	TRBJ1-1	17	ASSLTTPYRGPLNTEAF
TRBV5-1	TRBJ2-7	14	ASSLVVGSGSYEQY
TRBV6-5	TRBJ2-1	12	ASSVSGGVDEQF
TRBV5-1	TRBJ2-6	15	ASSRTTTGFGANVLT
TRBV30	TRBJ1-2	11	AWSRDRGIGYT
TRBV5-6	TRBJ1-1	12	ASSLDGLNTEAF
TRBV4-3	-	14	ASSKVLEALRYEQY
TRBV30	TRBJ1-6	12	AWSHGTGASPLH
TRBV7-2	TRBJ1-1	13	ASSSNRGGNTEAF
TRBV15	TRBJ2-3	14	ATSRNDGDYEPAQY
TRBV21-1	TRBJ2-5	14	ASSKEGTGAGETQY